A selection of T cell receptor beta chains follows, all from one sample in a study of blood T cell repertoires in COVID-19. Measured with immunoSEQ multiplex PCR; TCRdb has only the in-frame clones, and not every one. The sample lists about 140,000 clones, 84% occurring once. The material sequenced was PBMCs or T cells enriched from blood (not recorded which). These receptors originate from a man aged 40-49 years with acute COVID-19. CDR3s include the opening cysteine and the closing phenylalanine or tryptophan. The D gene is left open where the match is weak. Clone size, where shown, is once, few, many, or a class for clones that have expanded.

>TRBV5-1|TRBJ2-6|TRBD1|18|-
TGCGCCAGCAGCTTGTATGGGACAGGGACGACTCGGGCCAACGTCCTGACTTTC
CASSLYGTGTTRANVLTF
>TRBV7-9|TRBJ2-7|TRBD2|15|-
TGTGCCAGCAGCCAAGGGACTAGCGGCTCCTACGAGCAGTACTTC
CASSQGTSGSYEQYF
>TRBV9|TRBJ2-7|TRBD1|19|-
TGTGCCAGCAGCGTGGGACAGGGGGCGGCGGGAGAGAGCTCCTACGAGCAGTACTTC
CASSVGQGAAGESSYEQYF
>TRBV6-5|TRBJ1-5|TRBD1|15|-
TGTGCCAGCAGGCCCACGGGACAGAACAATCAGCCCCAGCATTTT
CASRPTGQNNQPQHF
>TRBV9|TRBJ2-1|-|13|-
TGTGCCAGCAGCGGCACCTACGACAATGAGCAGTTCTTC
CASSGTYDNEQFF
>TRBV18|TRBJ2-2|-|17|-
TGTGCCAGCTCACCTACCCTTCCCGGGCAGGGCACCGGGGAGCTGTTTTTT
CASSPTLPGQGTGELFF
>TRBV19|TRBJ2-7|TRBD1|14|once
TGTGCCAGTAGTATGACAGGGGTGGCCTACGAGCAGTACTTC
CASSMTGVAYEQYF
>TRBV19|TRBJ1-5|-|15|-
TGTGCCAGTAGTCCCCTCCGAGGCCCGAATCAGCCCCAGCATTTT
CASSPLRGPNQPQHF
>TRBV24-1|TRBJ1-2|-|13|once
TGTGCCACCAGTGTGGGGCGAGATTATGGCTACACCTTC
CATSVGRDYGYTF
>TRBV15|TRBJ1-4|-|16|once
TGTGCCACCAGCCCCCGAACAGGGATAGATAGTGAAAAACTGTTTTTT
CATSPRTGIDSEKLFF
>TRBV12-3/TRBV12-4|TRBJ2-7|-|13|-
TGTGCCACGGCAGCAGAAAACTACCTGGAGCAGTACTTC
CATAAENYLEQYF
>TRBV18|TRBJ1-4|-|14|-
TGTGCCAGCTCACTTGGGGCAGCTAATGAAAAACTGTTTTTT
CASSLGAANEKLFF
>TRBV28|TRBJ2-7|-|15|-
TGTGCCAGCAGCTCAGGGACAACCCCACCCTACGAGCAGTACTTC
CASSSGTTPPYEQYF
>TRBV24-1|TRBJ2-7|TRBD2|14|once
TGTGCCACCAGTGAAGGAAGCGGGAGGTACGAGCAGTACTTC
CATSEGSGRYEQYF
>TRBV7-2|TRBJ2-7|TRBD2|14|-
TGTGCCAGCAGCTCCGGACTAGGCATGGGCGAGCAGTACTTC
CASSSGLGMGEQYF
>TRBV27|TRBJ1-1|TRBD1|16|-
TGTGCCAGCAGTTTATTCCAGGGGGGTGAGGTTACTGAAGCTTTCTTT
CASSLFQGGEVTEAFF
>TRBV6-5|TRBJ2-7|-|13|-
TGTGCCAGCCGGCGGGGCCCTTTCTACGAGCAGTACTTC
CASRRGPFYEQYF
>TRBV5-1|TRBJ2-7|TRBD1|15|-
TGCGCCAGCAGCCCGGGGTGGACAGGGGCCTACGAGCAGTACTTC
CASSPGWTGAYEQYF
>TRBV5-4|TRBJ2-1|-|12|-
TGTGCCAGCAGCACCGAGGTCGGTGAGCAGTTCTTC
CASSTEVGEQFF
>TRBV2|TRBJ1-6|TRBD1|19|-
TGTGCCAGCGGCCGGGACAGGGGGTACGATAGCTCCTATAATTCACCCCTCCACTTT
CASGRDRGYDSSYNSPLHF
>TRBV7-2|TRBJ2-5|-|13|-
TGTGCCAGCAGCTTGGACAGCTCGGAGACCCAGTACTTC
CASSLDSSETQYF
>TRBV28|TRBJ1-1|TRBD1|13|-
TGTGCCAGCAGTCCCCGGGACAGGGCCTTCGCTTTCTTT
CASSPRDRAFAFF
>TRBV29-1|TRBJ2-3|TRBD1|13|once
TGCAGCGAACGACAGGGGAGTACAGATACGCAGTATTTT
CSERQGSTDTQYF
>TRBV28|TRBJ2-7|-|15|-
TGTGCCAGCAGTCCCCGTGGGGGGGGCCCCTACGAGCAGTACTTC
CASSPRGGGPYEQYF
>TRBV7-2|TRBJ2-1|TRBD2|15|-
TGTGCCAGCAGCTCCGGACTAGCCGCCTACAATGAGCAGTTCTTC
CASSSGLAAYNEQFF
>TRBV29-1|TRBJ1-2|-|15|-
TGCAGCGTTGAAGACCCCCAAAGGGGTAACTATGGCTACACCTTC
CSVEDPQRGNYGYTF
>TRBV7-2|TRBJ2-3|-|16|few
TGTGCCAGCAGCTTGGAATCTAGTTCCCTTTCGGATACGCAGTATTTT
CASSLESSSLSDTQYF
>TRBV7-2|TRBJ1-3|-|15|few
TGTGCCAGCAGCTTAGAAGACGGAGAGGGAAACACCATATATTTT
CASSLEDGEGNTIYF
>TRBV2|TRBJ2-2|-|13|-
TGTGCCAGCAAGGACTCGCGGACCGGGGAGCTGTTTTTT
CASKDSRTGELFF
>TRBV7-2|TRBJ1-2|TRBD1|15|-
TGTGCCAGCAGCTCTAGGACAGGGAATTATTATGGCTACACCTTC
CASSSRTGNYYGYTF
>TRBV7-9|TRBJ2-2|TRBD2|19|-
TGTGCCAGCAGCTTCTCTAGTAGCGGGGTCAGCTTGAACACCGGGGAGCTGTTTTTT
CASSFSSSGVSLNTGELFF
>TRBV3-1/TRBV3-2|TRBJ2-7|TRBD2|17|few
TGTGCCAGCAGCCAAGAAGTAGCGGGTCGGAGCTCCTACGAGCAGTACTTC
CASSQEVAGRSSYEQYF
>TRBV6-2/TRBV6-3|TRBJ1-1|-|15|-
TGTGCCAGCAGTTACTCGATTGGAGGGAACACTGAAGCTTTCTTT
CASSYSIGGNTEAFF
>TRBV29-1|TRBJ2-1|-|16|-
TGCAGCGCCTGGTCGACAGATGGAGCCACCTACAATGAGCAGTTCTTC
CSAWSTDGATYNEQFF
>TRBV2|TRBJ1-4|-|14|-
TGTGCCAGCTCCCCCCAACGGGGAAATGAAAAACTGTTTTTT
CASSPQRGNEKLFF
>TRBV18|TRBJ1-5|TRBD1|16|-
TGTGCCAGCTCAAAGGACAGGGGAGGAGAGGATCAGCCCCAGCATTTT
CASSKDRGGEDQPQHF
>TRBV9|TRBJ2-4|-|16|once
TGTGCCAGCCCCAAGGCGGTGGGGGCTACCAAAAACATTCAGTACTTC
CASPKAVGATKNIQYF
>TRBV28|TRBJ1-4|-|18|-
TGTGCCAGCAGATCTTTCGGTGCGCGCTTCGCAACTAATGAAAAACTGTTTTTT
CASRSFGARFATNEKLFF
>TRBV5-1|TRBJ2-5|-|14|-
TGCGCCAGCAGCTTCACTAGCCACCAAGAGACCCAGTACTTC
CASSFTSHQETQYF
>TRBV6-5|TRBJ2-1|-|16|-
TGTGCCAGCAGTTCACAGGGGGGGCAGCCCTACAATGAGCAGTTCTTC
CASSSQGGQPYNEQFF
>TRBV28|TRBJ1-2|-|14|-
TGTGCCAGCAGCCTACTTAGACAGAGCTATGGCTACACCTTC
CASSLLRQSYGYTF
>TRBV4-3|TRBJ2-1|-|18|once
TGCGCCAGCAGCCAAGACCCGGTGGGGACTGGCGCCTACAATGAGCAGTTCTTC
CASSQDPVGTGAYNEQFF
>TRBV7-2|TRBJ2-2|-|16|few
TGTGCCAGCAGCTTAGTTCCCCCAGGGAACACCGGGGAGCTGTTTTTT
CASSLVPPGNTGELFF
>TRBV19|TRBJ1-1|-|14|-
TGTGCCAGTAGCGCCACCACAGGATACACTGAAGCTTTCTTT
CASSATTGYTEAFF
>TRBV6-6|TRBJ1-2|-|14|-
TGTGCCAGCACCCCGAATAGTGGGGCGATACGCTACACCTTC
CASTPNSGAIRYTF
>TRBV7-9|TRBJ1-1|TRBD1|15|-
TGTGCCAGCAACCCGTACAGGGGGAAAAACACTGAAGCTTTCTTT
CASNPYRGKNTEAFF
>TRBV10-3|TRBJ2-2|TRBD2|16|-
TGTGCCATCAGTGACCGAACTAGCGGGAGCACCGGGGAGCTGTTTTTT
CAISDRTSGSTGELFF
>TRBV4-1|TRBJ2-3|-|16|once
TGCGCCAGCAGCCAATGGGGCGTAGGGAACACAGATACGCAGTATTTT
CASSQWGVGNTDTQYF
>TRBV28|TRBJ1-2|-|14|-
TGTGCCATCCTTATCGACCGGGCTAACTATGGCTACACCTTC
CAILIDRANYGYTF
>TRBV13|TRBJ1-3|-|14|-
TGTGCCAATTCTGACAAAGCCTCTGGAAACACCATATATTTT
CANSDKASGNTIYF
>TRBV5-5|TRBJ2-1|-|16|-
TGTGCCAGCAGCCCTTCAGACTTGAGCTCCTACAATGAGCAGTTCTTC
CASSPSDLSSYNEQFF
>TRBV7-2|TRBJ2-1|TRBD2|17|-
TGTGCCAGCAGCTTAGGAAGACTAGCGGGAGCCTACAATGAGCAGTTCTTC
CASSLGRLAGAYNEQFF
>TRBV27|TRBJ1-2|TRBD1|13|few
TGTGCCAGCAGCCACCGGGACAGGGAAGGCTACACCTTC
CASSHRDREGYTF
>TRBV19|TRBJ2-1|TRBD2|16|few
TGTGCCAGTAGTCTACAGAGCGGGAGGGCCGGAATTGAGCAGTTCTTC
CASSLQSGRAGIEQFF